This TCR beta chain was found in a study of blood T cell repertoires in COVID-19. The length of the CDR3 is 22 residues. The V end lost 2 bases, the J end lost 0 bases, and 26 bases lay between the germline ends. Germline lookup yields CDR1 MGHRA and CDR2 YSYEKL. The repertoire was sequenced with immunoSEQ multiplex PCR; TCRdb's copy has only in-frame clones and lacks some. The top ten hold around 7.5% of the sample, which has under 450,000 clones, less than 90% seen once. The TCR originated in an older woman with COVID-19, enrolled during active disease. The sample comprised peripheral blood. The V gene is TRBV4-1, the J gene TRBJ2-6; TRBD1 might be the D (5 bases). CDR3 sequence reads: CASSQRFTENRSVGSGANVLTF. The CDR3, as DNA: TGCGCCAGCAGCCAACGGTTCACGGAGAACAGGTCGGTTGGCTCTGGGGCCAACGTCCTGACTTTC.